The present T cell receptor beta chain was sequenced within a study of CD8+CD57+ T cells in acquired aplastic anemia. For the study at large: Sorted CD4+ plus CD8+ cells gave DNA averaging 3.2 ug.

For sequencing, patients were chosen who had shown expansion of CD8+CD57+ cells by flow cytometry. A severe acquired aplastic anemia diagnosis applied to all patients. Untreated patients provided the blood samples, with no therapy given before sampling. Genomic DNA templated the TCR beta VDJ and CDR3 profiling. TCRdb re-analysed the reads in MiXCR, keeping a single row per CDR3 protein. The profile shows under 250,000 distinct CDR3 sequences, less than 75% of them singletons. With V trimmed by 3 bases and J by 0 bases, 5 bases remained unmatched. There are 17 residues in the CDR3. In this sample, this clonotype turned up a few times.

J is TRBJ1-5 and V is TRBV12-3 or TRBV12-4; 10 nucleotides align to TRBD1. Sequenced sample: sorted CD4+, CD8+, or CD8+CD57+ T cells (not recorded which) from PBMCs. The TCR was taken from a human donor with aplastic anemia. The CDR3: CASSLDRGSASNQPQHF. The CDR3 coding sequence is TGTGCCAGCAGTTTGGACAGGGGGTCTGCTAGCAATCAGCCCCAGCATTTT.